This T cell receptor (beta chain) stems from a study of prognosis after radiotherapy for stage I lung cancer. Across the study: Median age was almost 75 years (roughly 53 to 85) among around twelve men and 6 or 7 women. Study results and limitations: Reportedly, patients with and without metastases differed in TRBV and TRBJ gene usage.

TCR beta CDR3 was amplified from genomic DNA by two-round multiplex PCR. Gene-specific primers for each TRBV and TRBJ gene drove first-round PCR. TCRdb ran MiXCR on the multiplex PCR reads and lists one entry per CDR3 protein. The repertoire consists of under 13,000 distinct CDR3 sequences, with approximately 53% occurring once and the leading ten covering around 7%. This clonotype was detected only once. Its antigen is currently unknown. Germline CDR1 MNHEY, CDR2 SVGAGI. V was trimmed by 0 bases and J by 6 bases, leaving 12 bases between them. The CDR3 spans 14 residues. The chain is built from TRBV6-5 and TRBJ2-7; the D is unclear. The starting material was PBMCs, obtained before or after stereotactic body radiation therapy (not recorded which). This TCR came from a donor of 50 years or more with non-small cell lung cancer. The CDR3 reads CASSYSSGRSEQYF. For the CDR3, the DNA is TGTGCCAGCAGTTACTCTTCAGGTAGGTCCGAGCAGTACTTC.